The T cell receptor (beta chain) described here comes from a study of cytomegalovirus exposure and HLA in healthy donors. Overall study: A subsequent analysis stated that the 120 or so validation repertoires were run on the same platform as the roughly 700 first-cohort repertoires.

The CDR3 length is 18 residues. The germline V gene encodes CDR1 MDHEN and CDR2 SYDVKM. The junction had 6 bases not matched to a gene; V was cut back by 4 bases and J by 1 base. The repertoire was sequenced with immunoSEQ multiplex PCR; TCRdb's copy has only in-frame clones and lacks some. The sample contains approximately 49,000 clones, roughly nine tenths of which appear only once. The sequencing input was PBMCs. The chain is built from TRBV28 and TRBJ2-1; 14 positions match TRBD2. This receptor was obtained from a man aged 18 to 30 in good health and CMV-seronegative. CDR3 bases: TGTGCCAGCAGTTCAAGGACTAGCGGGAGGTATTCCTACAATGAGCAGTTCTTC. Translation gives CASSSRTSGRYSYNEQFF.